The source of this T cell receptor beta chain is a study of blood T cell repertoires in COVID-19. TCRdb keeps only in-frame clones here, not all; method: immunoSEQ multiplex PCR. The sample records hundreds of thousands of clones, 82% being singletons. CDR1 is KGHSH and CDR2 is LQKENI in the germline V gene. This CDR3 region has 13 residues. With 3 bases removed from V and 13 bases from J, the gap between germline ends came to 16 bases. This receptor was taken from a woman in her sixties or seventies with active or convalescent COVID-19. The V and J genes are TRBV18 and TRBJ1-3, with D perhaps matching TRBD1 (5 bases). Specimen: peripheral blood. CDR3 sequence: CASSPGRQSSIYF. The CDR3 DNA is TGTGCCAGCTCACCGGGGCGACAGAGTTCGATATATTTT.